The T cell receptor (beta chain) described here comes from a study of cytomegalovirus exposure and HLA in healthy donors. The PCR used 60 Vbeta and 13 Jbeta primers. Libraries were prepared by immunoSEQ multiplex PCR; TCRdb keeps only in-frame clonotypes and omits some of them. Among 150,000 to 200,000 clones, 80% were seen once, and the ten largest hold approximately 6.3%. With respect to this clone: Its target is not known.

Findings of the study overall: Researchers reported in a later analysis that a missense DCLRE1C variant was tied to TCR beta V- and J-gene trimming. According to an earlier analysis, most TCR beta V segments yielded productive rearrangements about 87% or about 30% of the time.

The sequenced material came from PBMCs. This TCR was sampled from a man between 35 and 55 years old in good health and CMV-seropositive.

This CDR3 reads CASSPLEGATNTGELFF. The CDR3 DNA reads as TGTGCCAGCAGCCCCCTTGAGGGGGCCACGAACACCGGGGAGCTGTTTTTT. The genes are TRBV5-4 and TRBJ2-2, with TRBD1 identical over 7 bases. CDR1 is SGHNT, CDR2 YYREEE, per germline (reference sequence). The ends lost 4 bases at V and 0 bases at J; junction bases unmatched: 9. The CDR3 consists of 17 residues.